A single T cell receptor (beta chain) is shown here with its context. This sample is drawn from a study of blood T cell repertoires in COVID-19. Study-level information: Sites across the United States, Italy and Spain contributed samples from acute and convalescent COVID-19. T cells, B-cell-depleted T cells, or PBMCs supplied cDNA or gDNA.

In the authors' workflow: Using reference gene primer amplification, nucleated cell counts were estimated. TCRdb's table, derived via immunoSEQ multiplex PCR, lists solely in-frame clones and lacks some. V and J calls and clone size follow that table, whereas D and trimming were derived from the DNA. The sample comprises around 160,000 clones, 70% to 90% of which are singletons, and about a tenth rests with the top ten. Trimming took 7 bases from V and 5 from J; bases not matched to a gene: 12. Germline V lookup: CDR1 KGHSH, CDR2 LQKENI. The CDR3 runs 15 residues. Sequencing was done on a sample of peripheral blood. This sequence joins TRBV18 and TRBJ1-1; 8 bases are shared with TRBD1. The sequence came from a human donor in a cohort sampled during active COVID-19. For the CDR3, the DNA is TGTGCCAGCTACTCTGGACAGGGATCCTTGACTGAAGCTTTCTTT. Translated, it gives CASYSGQGSLTEAFF.